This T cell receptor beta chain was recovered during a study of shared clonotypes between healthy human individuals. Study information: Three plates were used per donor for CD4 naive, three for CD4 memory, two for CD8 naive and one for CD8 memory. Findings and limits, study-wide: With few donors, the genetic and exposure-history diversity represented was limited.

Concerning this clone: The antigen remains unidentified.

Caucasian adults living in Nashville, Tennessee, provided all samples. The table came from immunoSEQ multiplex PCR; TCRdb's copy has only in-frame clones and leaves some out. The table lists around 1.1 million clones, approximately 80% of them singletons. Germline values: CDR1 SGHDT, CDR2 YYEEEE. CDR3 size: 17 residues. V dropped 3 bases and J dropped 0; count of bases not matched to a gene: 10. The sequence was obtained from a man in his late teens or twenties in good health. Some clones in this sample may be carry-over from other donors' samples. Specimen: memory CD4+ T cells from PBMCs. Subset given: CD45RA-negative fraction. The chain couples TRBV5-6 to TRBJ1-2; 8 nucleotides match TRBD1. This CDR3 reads CASSSPRGQEANYGYTF. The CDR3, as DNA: TGTGCCAGCAGCTCCCCTCGGGGACAGGAGGCTAACTATGGCTACACCTTC.